This T cell receptor (beta chain) was sequenced for a study of regulatory T cells in long-lasting Graves disease. General observations from the study: With persistent disease, TRBV28, TRBJ1-2 and TRBJ2-5 were the favored segments.

About this clonotype itself: Its specificity is not known.

Trimming left V 4 bases short and J 2 bases short, with 13 bases between. CDR1 and CDR2 (germline): SQVTM, ANQGSEA. The CDR3 runs 14 residues. Time point noted: persistent/refractory GD, antithyroid drugs over 5 years with positive TRAb. PBMC-derived RNA was used for the TCR library. Building the TCR beta libraries relied on iRepertoire HTBI primers, and CDR3 regions underwent Arm-PCR. TCRdb processed the multiplex PCR reads anew with MiXCR; each CDR3 protein has one entry. The sample has almost 350,000 distinct CDR3 sequences; around 19% are singletons. The chain is built from TRBV29-1 and TRBJ2-3; D ambiguous. The TCR originated in a female donor with Graves disease. This specimen consisted of peripheral blood mononuclear cells (PBMCs), obtained when the disease was refractory, from a patient treated with antithyroid drugs. The chain's CDR3 is CSVGARPYTDTQYF. DNA of the CDR3: TGCAGCGTTGGGGCTCGACCATACACAGATACGCAGTATTTT.